This entry is about one T cell receptor beta chain. Its cognate antigen has yet to be identified. The sample holds no much larger clone one base away, and base qualities are not on file. Genomic DNA was extracted from sorted cells with the Quick-DNA Microprep Kit. Amplification of TCRbeta DNA was done with the immunoSEQ hsTCRbeta kit, following the protocol from the manufacturer. TCRbeta libraries were sequenced on an Illumina MiSeq instrument. Turning to the authors' computational methods: Once out-of-frame sequences had been removed, 2,200,000 or so distinct TCRbeta sequences were left, which works out to an average of approximately 63,000 per individual. Two values were used to score each individual: the count of about 150 previously reported CMV-associated TCRbeta sequences and the total count of productive distinct TCRbeta sequences. A beta-binomial model was reimplemented in Python, and scikit-learn random forests with default parameters were trained on US cohort data. On the Belgian cohort, classifier performance was reported as the median AUC, along with percentile confidence intervals, across 10,000 bootstrap iterations. TCRdb retrieved this table from immuneACCESS and kept in-frame rearrangements only. Not all clones are present; in checked studies, unresolved V genes account for under half, and no reason is known for the remainder. V, J and clone size reflect that table, while D and trimming were determined from the DNA. The sample table lists about 60,000 clones, approximately 79% of them with a count of one. Approximately 0.82% of the sample is in the top ten clones.

The data were taken from a study of memory CD4+ T cells and cytomegalovirus serostatus (dated by TCRdb to about 2019). General notes on the study: A total of roughly 35 healthy Belgian adults, of whom 9 were CMV seropositive and 24 were CMV seronegative, were included in the cohort. CD4+ memory TCRbeta repertoires of a Belgian cohort with known cytomegalovirus serostatus were sequenced in order to replicate a published TCR-based CMV serostatus classifier.

Overall results and qualifications from the work: Among the 150 to 200 previously reported CMV-associated TCRbeta sequences, over 65 showed up in the CD4+ memory repertoires, with each one found in between one and five individuals. Results were interpreted as suggesting that the CMV-associated TCR signature is largely present in the CD4+ memory repertoire. The original-framework classifier achieved a median bootstrapped AUC of roughly 0.95 with a 95% CI of 0.76-1.00 on the Belgian cohort. For predicting CMV serostatus, the median bootstrapped AUC was approximately 0.95 using the original framework and 0.9 to 0.92 using a US-trained random forest. Unlike the original study, which covered naive and memory CD4+ and CD8+ populations, the Belgian study sequenced only CD4+CD45RO+ memory cells.

A FACSAria II was used to sort memory CD4+ T cells, defined as single viable CD3+CD4+CD8-CD45RO+ cells. CMV serostatus was determined using a Roche Elecsys assay that detects serum IgG against CMV pp150, pp28, p38 and p52. Following thawing, total CD4+ T cells were enriched through positive selection using CD4 magnetic microbeads. The samples came from a different study that was designed specifically to examine the CD4+ T cell memory repertoire. Peripheral blood mononuclear cells were isolated and cryopreserved according to standard operating procedures, and serum was stored at -80 degrees C. The staining relied on CD3-PerCP (BW264/56), CD4-APC (RPA-T4), CD45RO-PE (UCHT1) and CD8-Pacific Orange (3B5) antibodies, and Sytox blue was used to exclude non-viable cells. The clonotype originates from an adult in good health and CMV-seronegative. The sequenced sample was memory CD4+ T cells from blood.

The CDR3 has the sequence CASSPTAIFMNTEAFF. The nucleotides are TGTGCCAGCAGCCCGACAGCTATATTCATGAACACTGAAGCTTTCTTT. The chain is encoded by TRBV2 joined to TRBJ1-1; TRBD1 is a possible D gene, resting on 5 matching bases. The trim is 6 bases for V and 0 bases for J, with a gap of 17 bases between the germline ends. Counted from cysteine to phenylalanine, this CDR3 has 16 amino acids. CDR3 DNA only is kept here, 48 bases in frame from base 1. The germline V gene gives CDR1 as SNHLY and CDR2 as FYNNEI.